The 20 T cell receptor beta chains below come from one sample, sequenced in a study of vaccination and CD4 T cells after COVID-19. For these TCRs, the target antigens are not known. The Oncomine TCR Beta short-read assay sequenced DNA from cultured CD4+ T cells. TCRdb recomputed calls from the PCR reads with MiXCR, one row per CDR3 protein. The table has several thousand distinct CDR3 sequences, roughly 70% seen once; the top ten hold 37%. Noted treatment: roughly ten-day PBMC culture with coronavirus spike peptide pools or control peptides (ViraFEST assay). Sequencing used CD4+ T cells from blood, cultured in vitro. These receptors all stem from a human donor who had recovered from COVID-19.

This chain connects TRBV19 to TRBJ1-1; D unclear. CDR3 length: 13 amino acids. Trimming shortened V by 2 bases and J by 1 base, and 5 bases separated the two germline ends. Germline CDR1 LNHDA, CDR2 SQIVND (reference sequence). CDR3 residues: CASSITWNTEAFF. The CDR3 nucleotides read TGTGCCAGTAGTATAACCTGGAACACTGAAGCTTTCTTT. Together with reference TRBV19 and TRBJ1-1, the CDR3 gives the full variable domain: DGGITQSPKYLFRKEGQNVTLSCEQNLNHDAMYWYRQDPGQGLRLIYYSQIVNDFQKGDIAEGYSVSREKKESFPLTVTSAQKNPTAFYLCASSITWNTEAFFGQGTRLTVV.

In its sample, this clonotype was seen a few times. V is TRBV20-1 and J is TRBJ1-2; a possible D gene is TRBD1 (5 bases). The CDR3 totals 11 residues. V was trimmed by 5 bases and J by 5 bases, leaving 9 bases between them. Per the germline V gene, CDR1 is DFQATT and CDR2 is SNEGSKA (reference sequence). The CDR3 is CSAPRGYGYTF. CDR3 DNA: TGCAGTGCTCCAAGGGGATATGGCTACACCTTC.

CDR3: CSAREVGLAGGGEQFF. The CDR3 DNA reads as TGCAGTGCTAGAGAGGTGGGACTAGCGGGGGGCGGTGAGCAGTTCTTC. The J gene is TRBJ2-1, the V gene TRBV20-1, with 15 bases aligning to TRBD2. CDR3 length: 16 amino acids. Germline V CDR1 and CDR2: DFQATT, SNEGSKA (reference sequence). Trimming took 0 bases from V and 9 from J; bases not matched to a gene: 6.

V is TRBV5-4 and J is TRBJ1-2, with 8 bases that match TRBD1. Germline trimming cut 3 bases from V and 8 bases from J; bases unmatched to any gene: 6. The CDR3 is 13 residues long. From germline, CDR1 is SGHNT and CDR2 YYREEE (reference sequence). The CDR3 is CASSSGQAYGYTF. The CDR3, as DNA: TGTGCCAGCAGCTCGGGACAGGCGTACGGCTACACCTTC.

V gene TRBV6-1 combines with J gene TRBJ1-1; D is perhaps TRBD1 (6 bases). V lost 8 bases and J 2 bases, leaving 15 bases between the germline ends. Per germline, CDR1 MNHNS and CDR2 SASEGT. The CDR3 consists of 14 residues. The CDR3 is CASLPTGINTEAFF. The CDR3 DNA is TGTGCCAGCCTCCCTACAGGGATCAACACTGAAGCTTTCTTT.

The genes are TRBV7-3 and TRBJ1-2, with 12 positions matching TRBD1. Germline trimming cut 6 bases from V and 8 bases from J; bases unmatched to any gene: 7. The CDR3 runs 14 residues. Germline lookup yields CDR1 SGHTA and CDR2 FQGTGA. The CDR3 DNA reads TGTGCCAGCAGTCCGGGACAGGGGGCTGGGGGCTACACCTTC. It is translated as CASSPGQGAGGYTF.

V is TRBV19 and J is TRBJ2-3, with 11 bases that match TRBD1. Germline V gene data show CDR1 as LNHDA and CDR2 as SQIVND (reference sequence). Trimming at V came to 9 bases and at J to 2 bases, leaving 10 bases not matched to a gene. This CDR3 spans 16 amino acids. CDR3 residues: CASRETGQGATDTQYF. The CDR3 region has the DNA TGTGCCAGCCGTGAAACAGGACAGGGGGCCACAGATACGCAGTATTTT.

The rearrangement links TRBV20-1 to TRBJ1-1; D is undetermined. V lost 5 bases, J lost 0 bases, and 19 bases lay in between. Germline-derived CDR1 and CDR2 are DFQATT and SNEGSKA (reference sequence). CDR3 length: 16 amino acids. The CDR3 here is CSAPTLASQMNTEAFF. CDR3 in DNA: TGCAGTGCTCCAACCCTGGCTAGCCAGATGAACACTGAAGCTTTCTTT.

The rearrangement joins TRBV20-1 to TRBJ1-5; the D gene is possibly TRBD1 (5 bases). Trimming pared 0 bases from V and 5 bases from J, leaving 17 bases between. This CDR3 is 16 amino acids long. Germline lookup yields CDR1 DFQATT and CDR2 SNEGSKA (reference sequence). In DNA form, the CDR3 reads TGCAGTGCTAGAGATCCCCAGGGAAACGAGGATCAGCCCCAGCATTTT. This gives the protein CSARDPQGNEDQPQHF.

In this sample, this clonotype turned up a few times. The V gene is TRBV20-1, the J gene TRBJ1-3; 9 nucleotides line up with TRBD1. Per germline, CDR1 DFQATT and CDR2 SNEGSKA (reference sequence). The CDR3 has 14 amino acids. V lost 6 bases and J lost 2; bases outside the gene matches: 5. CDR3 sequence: CSAPGQGTGNTIYF. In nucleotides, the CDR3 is TGCAGTGCGCCGGGACAGGGCACTGGAAACACCATATATTTT.

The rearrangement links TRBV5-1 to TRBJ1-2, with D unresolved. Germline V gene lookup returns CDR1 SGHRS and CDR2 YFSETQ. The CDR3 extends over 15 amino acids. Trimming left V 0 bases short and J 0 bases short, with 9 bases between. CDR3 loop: CASSLDGSSNYGYTF. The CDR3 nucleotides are TGCGCCAGCAGCTTGGACGGCAGCTCTAACTATGGCTACACCTTC.

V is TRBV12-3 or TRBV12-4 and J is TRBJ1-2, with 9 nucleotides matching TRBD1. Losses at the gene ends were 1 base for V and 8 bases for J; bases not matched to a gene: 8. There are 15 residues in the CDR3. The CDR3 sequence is CASSLEGQGIGGYTF. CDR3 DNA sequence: TGTGCCAGCAGTTTAGAGGGACAGGGTATTGGGGGCTACACCTTC.

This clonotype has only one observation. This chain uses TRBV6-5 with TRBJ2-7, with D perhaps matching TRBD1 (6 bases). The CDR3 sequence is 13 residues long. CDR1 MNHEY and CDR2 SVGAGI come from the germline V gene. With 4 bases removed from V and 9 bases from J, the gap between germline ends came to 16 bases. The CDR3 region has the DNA TGTGCCAGCAGTTCTTTCGGACAGTGGGGGCAGTACTTC. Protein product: CASSSFGQWGQYF.

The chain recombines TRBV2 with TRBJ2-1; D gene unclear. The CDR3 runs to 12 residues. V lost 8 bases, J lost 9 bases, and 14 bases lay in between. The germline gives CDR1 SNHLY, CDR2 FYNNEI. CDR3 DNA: TGTGCCAGCTCCATCGGTTCCGGTGAGCAGTTCTTC. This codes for CASSIGSGEQFF.

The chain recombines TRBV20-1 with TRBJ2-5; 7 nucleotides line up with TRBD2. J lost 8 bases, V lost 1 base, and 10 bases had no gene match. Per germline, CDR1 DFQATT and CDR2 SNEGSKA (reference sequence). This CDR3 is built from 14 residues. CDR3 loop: CSARAGGPGVTQYF. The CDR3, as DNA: TGCAGTGCTAGAGCGGGGGGACCGGGGGTAACCCAGTACTTC.

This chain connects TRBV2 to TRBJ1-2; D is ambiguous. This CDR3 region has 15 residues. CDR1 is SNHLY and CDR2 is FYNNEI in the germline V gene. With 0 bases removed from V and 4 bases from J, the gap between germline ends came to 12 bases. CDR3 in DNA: TGTGCCAGCAGTGAAGCTGGTATGAGAGGCTATGGCTACACCTTC. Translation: CASSEAGMRGYGYTF.

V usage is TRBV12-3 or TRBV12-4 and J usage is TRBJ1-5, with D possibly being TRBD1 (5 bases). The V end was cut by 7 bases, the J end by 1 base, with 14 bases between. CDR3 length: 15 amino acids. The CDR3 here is CASMWGKGSNQPQHF. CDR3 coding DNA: TGTGCCAGCATGTGGGGGAAGGGGAGCAATCAGCCCCAGCATTTT.

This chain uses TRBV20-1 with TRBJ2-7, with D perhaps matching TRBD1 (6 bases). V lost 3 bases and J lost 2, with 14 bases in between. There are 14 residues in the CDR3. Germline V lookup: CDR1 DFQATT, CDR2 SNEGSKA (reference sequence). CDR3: CSASQSTGAYEQYF. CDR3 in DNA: TGCAGTGCTAGCCAATCGACAGGAGCCTACGAGCAGTACTTC.

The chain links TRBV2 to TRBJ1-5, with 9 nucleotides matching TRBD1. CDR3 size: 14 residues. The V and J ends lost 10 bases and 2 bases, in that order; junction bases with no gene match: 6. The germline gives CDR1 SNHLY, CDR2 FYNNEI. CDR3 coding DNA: TGTGCCACCAGCAGGACAGGGGGCAATCAGCCCCAGCATTTT. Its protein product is CATSRTGGNQPQHF.

The CDR3 sequence: CASSYPRSGNTEAFF. CDR3 bases: TGTGCCAGCAGTTACCCCCGCAGCGGGAACACTGAAGCTTTCTTT. The chain recombines TRBV27 with TRBJ1-1; no clear D. Germline-derived CDR1 and CDR2 are MNHEY and SMNVEV (reference sequence). The CDR3 runs 15 residues. Trimming shortened V by 4 bases and J by 1 base, and 13 bases separated the two germline ends.